This T cell receptor beta chain comes out of a study of cytomegalovirus exposure and HLA in healthy donors. A multiplex PCR was run with 60 Vbeta primers and 13 Jbeta primers. The protocol was immunoSEQ multiplex PCR, while the TCRdb copy is restricted to in-frame clones and leaves out a portion. The table includes roughly 160,000 clones, less than 80% detected once. It was healthy bone marrow donors who served as donors. This CDR3 contains 15 residues. CDR1 is LNHDA and CDR2 is SQIVND in the germline V gene (reference sequence). V lost 2 bases to trimming and J lost 6 bases, with 15 bases between them.

This clonotype originated in a man between 40 and 49 years old in good health and CMV-seronegative. The chain is built from TRBV19 and TRBJ2-3; D is possibly TRBD1 (5 bases). The sample comprised PBMCs. CDR3: CASSITKGVEDTQYF. CDR3 sequence (DNA): TGTGCCAGTAGTATAACGAAAGGGGTTGAGGATACGCAGTATTTT.